A selection of T cell receptor beta chains follows, all from one sample in a study of cytomegalovirus exposure and HLA in healthy donors. The assay was immunoSEQ multiplex PCR, and TCRdb's table has in-frame clones only and misses some. The sample holds 90,000 to 150,000 clones, more than 60% seen once. The sample comprised PBMCs. The source is a woman in her thirties or forties in good health and CMV-seronegative. Both conserved end residues are part of each CDR3. D genes are given only for firm matches. Expanded clones get a size class; other rows say once, few or many, or leave the size out.

TRBJ2-5	TRBV4-1	TRBD2	.	CASSQDLAGERQETQYF	TGCGCCAGCAGCCAAGACCTAGCGGGAGAGCGCCAAGAGACCCAGTACTTC
TRBJ2-7	TRBV30	.	.	CAWSGQGLLSYEQYF	TGTGCCTGGAGTGGCCAGGGCCTACTCTCCTACGAGCAGTACTTC
TRBJ2-3	TRBV28	.	few	CASSARTKGDTQYF	TGTGCCAGCAGTGCCCGGACCAAGGGGGATACGCAGTATTTT
TRBJ2-3	TRBV11-2	.	.	CASSFERLTDTQYF	TGTGCCAGCAGCTTTGAGAGGCTAACAGATACGCAGTATTTT
TRBJ2-5	TRBV6-1	.	.	CASSEVTGGYQETQYF	TGTGCCAGCAGTGAAGTAACTGGGGGGTACCAAGAGACCCAGTACTTC
TRBJ2-1	TRBV5-6	.	few	CASTLAYSSYNEQFF	TGTGCCAGCACCCTAGCTTACAGCTCCTACAATGAGCAGTTCTTC
TRBJ2-1	TRBV29-1	TRBD2	.	CSVGRAGDEQFF	TGCAGCGTCGGGAGGGCCGGCGATGAGCAGTTCTTC
TRBJ2-1	TRBV23-1	TRBD1	once	CASSQLSRDRANGEQFF	TGCGCCAGCAGTCAATTAAGCCGGGACAGGGCTAACGGTGAGCAGTTCTTC
TRBJ2-3	TRBV10-3	.	.	CAIRPGGTDTQYF	TGTGCCATCAGGCCCGGGGGTACAGATACGCAGTATTTT
TRBJ2-1	TRBV28	TRBD2	few	CASRGTSGLDEQFF	TGTGCCAGCAGGGGGACTAGCGGGTTGGATGAGCAGTTCTTC
TRBJ1-5	TRBV6-1	.	few	CASSQQGSNQPQHF	TGTGCCAGCAGCCAACAGGGAAGCAATCAGCCCCAGCATTTT
TRBJ1-2	TRBV5-6	TRBD1	.	CASSLDRGLGGYTF	TGTGCCAGCAGCTTGGACAGGGGGCTAGGTGGCTACACCTTC
TRBJ2-2	TRBV7-3	.	.	CASSLTGAGELFF	TGTGCCAGCAGCTTAACAGGGGCTGGGGAGCTGTTTTTT
TRBJ2-7	TRBV7-8	.	.	CASSLGAIAYEQYF	TGTGCCAGCAGCTTAGGGGCTATCGCCTACGAGCAGTACTTC
TRBJ2-5	TRBV7-7	.	.	CASSQGHEETQYF	TGTGCTAGCAGCCAGGGACACGAAGAGACCCAGTACTTC
TRBJ2-1	TRBV5-6	TRBD2	.	CASSWGLSREQFF	TGTGCCAGCAGCTGGGGACTATCCCGTGAGCAGTTCTTC
TRBJ2-2	TRBV5-1	.	.	CASSLAADPNTGELFF	TGCGCCAGCAGCTTGGCGGCGGATCCGAACACCGGGGAGCTGTTTTTT
TRBJ2-3	TRBV9	.	.	CASSVGGLGADTQYF	TGTGCCAGCAGCGTAGGGGGGCTGGGAGCAGATACGCAGTATTTT
TRBJ1-6	TRBV19	.	.	CASNPGLSSPLHF	TGTGCCAGTAACCCGGGGTTAAGTTCACCCCTCCACTTT
TRBJ1-5	TRBV19	.	few	CASSIQPRGNQPQHF	TGTGCCAGTAGTATCCAGCCTCGCGGGAATCAGCCCCAGCATTTT
TRBJ1-5	TRBV7-9	.	.	CASSLGSGDQPQHF	TGTGCCAGCAGCTTAGGGTCAGGGGATCAGCCCCAGCATTTT
TRBJ2-7	TRBV15	TRBD2	.	CATSRASGYEQYF	TGTGCCACCAGCAGAGCTAGCGGCTACGAGCAGTACTTC
TRBJ2-7	TRBV21-1	.	.	CAGWTSGRTNNYYEQYF	TGTGCCGGTTGGACTAGCGGGAGGACTAACAACTACTACGAGCAGTACTTC
TRBJ2-1	TRBV5-1	TRBD2	.	CASSSGGLAGGGEQFF	TGCGCCAGCAGCTCAGGAGGACTAGCGGGAGGAGGTGAGCAGTTCTTC
TRBJ2-3	TRBV7-2	TRBD1	.	CASRITGQGTDTQYF	TGTGCCAGCAGAATTACGGGACAGGGTACAGATACGCAGTATTTT
TRBJ2-7	TRBV2	TRBD1	.	CASSAGQDSYEQYF	TGTGCCAGCAGCGCGGGACAGGACTCCTACGAGCAGTACTTC
TRBJ2-3	TRBV2	TRBD2	.	CASSGGTSGNADTQYF	TGTGCCAGCAGCGGGGGGACTAGCGGGAATGCAGATACGCAGTATTTT
TRBJ2-7	TRBV6-1	.	few	CASSSEQKAAYEQYF	TGTGCCAGTAGTTCCGAGCAGAAGGCGGCATACGAGCAGTACTTC
TRBJ2-6	TRBV18	TRBD1	.	CASSPGTGSGANVLTF	TGTGCCAGCTCACCAGGGACAGGGTCTGGGGCCAACGTCCTGACTTTC
TRBJ2-6	TRBV2	.	.	CASSAGNSGANVLTF	TGTGCCAGCAGTGCGGGGAACTCTGGGGCCAACGTCCTGACTTTC
TRBJ2-5	TRBV19	TRBD1	few	CASSIGRGGVGETQYF	TGTGCCAGTAGTATTGGTCGAGGGGGCGTCGGAGAGACCCAGTACTTC
TRBJ2-1	TRBV7-2	.	.	CASSGRLPAGNEQFF	TGTGCCAGCAGCGGGCGACTGCCCGCGGGCAATGAGCAGTTCTTC
TRBJ2-7	TRBV11-2	.	.	CASSWTGGPYEQYF	TGTGCCAGCAGTTGGACGGGGGGCCCTTACGAGCAGTACTTC